The source of this T cell receptor beta chain is a study of CD8+CD57+ T cells in acquired aplastic anemia. Germline V gene lookup returns CDR1 MGHDK and CDR2 SYGVNS. Between the trimmed V and J ends, which lost 5 bases and 0 bases, there was a span of 8 bases. This CDR3 is built from 14 residues. All sequencing subjects had displayed CD8+CD57+ cell expansion on flow cytometry. Genomic DNA, the template, was used for profiling of the TCR beta VDJ and CDR3. TCRdb re-called the reads through MiXCR, storing one row per CDR3 protein. The sample has about 470,000 distinct CDR3 sequences, around 30% seen once.

This chain connects TRBV25-1 to TRBJ1-5; D is unclear. The source of this sequence is a human donor with aplastic anemia. Source material: sorted CD4+, CD8+, or CD8+CD57+ T cells (not recorded which) from PBMCs. For the CDR3, the DNA is TGTGCCAGCAGTCACACTCATAGCAATCAGCCCCAGCATTTT. Residues: CASSHTHSNQPQHF.